Detailed here is one T cell receptor (beta chain). Its antigen is not known. The data derive from a study of T cell repertoires in cytomegalovirus infection. Whole-study context: Matching HLA type and CMV infection were both indicated by public TCR beta signatures.

TCRdb independently ran MiXCR on the reads; one entry per CDR3 protein. The sample holds hundreds of thousands of distinct CDR3 sequences, roughly a sixth seen once. The length of the CDR3 is 14 residues. The ends were cut back, 9 bases at V and 2 bases at J, with 13 bases in the middle. The V gene's germline CDR1 is LNHDA and CDR2 SQIVND (reference sequence). Study-level findings and limits: CMV-specific HLA-C-restricted TCR beta clonotypes dominated the ex vivo response. Of the TCR beta families, the public ones yielded a cumulative frequency that identified carriers of CMV plus the relevant HLA.

The sample consisted of PBMCs. The rearrangement joins TRBV19 to TRBJ1-4; D might be TRBD1 (6 bases). The sequence came from a human donor in good health (CMV status not recorded). Some clones in this sample may be carry-over from other donors' samples. The CDR3 nucleotides read TGTGCCAGCACCGATCAGGGGACTAATGAAAAACTGTTTTTT. It encodes CASTDQGTNEKLFF. Full variable domain (missing parts from reference TRBV19 and TRBJ1-4): DGGITQSPKYLFRKEGQNVTLSCEQNLNHDAMYWYRQDPGQGLRLIYYSQIVNDFQKGDIAEGYSVSREKKESFPLTVTSAQKNPTAFYLCASTDQGTNEKLFFGSGTQLSVL.